This T cell receptor (beta chain) was retrieved from a study of blood T cells in healthy people across ages. With a J-beta primer mix and a sample-barcoded 5' primer, a second PCR ran 7 to 11 cycles. One entry per CDR3 protein, called by TCRdb with MiXCR from the 5' RACE reads. The repertoire holds 600,000 to 900,000 distinct CDR3 sequences, with 25% to 30% as singletons. From germline, CDR1 is MDHEN and CDR2 SYDVKM. The length of the CDR3 is 14 residues. V dropped 4 bases and J dropped 2 bases, with 11 bases sitting between them. This clonotype has more than one count but fewer than ten. These same records also appear under a second study, on T cells of mothers and their children.

V is TRBV28 and J is TRBJ2-5; unclear D gene. The source material was blood. This clonotype originated in a boy aged 5-17 years in good health. DNA for the CDR3: TGTGCCAGCAGTTACGGGCCCTCTCAAGAGACCCAGTACTTC. It encodes CASSYGPSQETQYF. Using reference TRBV28 and TRBJ2-5 for the parts outside the CDR3, the full variable domain is DVKVTQSSRYLVKRTGEKVFLECVQDMDHENMFWYRQDPGLGLRLIYFSYDVKMKEKGDIPEGYSVSREKKERFSLILESASTNQTSMYLCASSYGPSQETQYFGPGTRLLVL.